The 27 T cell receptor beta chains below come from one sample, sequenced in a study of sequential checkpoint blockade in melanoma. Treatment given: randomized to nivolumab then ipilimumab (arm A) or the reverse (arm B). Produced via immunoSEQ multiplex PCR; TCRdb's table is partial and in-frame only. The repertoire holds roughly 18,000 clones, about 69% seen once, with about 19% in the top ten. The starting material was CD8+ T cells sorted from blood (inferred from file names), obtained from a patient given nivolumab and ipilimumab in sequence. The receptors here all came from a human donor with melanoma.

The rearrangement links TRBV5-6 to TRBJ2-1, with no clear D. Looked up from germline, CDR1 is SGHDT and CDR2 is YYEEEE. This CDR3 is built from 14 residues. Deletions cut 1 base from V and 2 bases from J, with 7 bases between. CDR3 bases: TGTGCCAGCAGCTTGCTGGAGACCTACAATGAGCAGTTCTTC. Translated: CASSLLETYNEQFF.

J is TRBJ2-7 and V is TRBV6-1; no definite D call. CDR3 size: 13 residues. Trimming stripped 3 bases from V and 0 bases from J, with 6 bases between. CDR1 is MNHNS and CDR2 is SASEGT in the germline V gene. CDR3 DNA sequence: TGTGCCAGCAGTGAGAGCGTCTCCTACGAGCAGTACTTC. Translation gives CASSESVSYEQYF.

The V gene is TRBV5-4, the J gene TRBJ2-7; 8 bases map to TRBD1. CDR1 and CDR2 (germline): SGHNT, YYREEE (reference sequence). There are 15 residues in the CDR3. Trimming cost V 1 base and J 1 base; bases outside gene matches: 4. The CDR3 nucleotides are TGTGCCAGCAGCTTGCTGGGACAGGATTCCTACGAGCAGTACTTC. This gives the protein CASSLLGQDSYEQYF.

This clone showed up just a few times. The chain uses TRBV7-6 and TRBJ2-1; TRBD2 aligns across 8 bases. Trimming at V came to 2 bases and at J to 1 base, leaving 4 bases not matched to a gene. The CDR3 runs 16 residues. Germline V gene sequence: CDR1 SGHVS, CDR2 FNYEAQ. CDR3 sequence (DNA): TGTGCCAGCAGCTTAAATCGGGAGGGGTCCTACAATGAGCAGTTCTTC. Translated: CASSLNREGSYNEQFF.

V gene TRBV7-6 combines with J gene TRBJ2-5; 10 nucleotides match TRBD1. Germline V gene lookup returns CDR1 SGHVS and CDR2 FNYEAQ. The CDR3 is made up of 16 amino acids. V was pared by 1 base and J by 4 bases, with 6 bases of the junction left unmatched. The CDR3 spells CASSLDTGTGAETQYF. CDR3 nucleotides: TGTGCCAGCAGCTTAGATACCGGGACAGGGGCAGAGACCCAGTACTTC.

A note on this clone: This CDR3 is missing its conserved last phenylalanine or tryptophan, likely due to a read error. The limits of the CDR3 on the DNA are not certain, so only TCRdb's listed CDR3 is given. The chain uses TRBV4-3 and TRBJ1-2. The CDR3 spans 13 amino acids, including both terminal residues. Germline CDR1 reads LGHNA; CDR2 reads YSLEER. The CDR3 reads CASSQLPGRGGTL.

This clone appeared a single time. CDR3 sequence: CASSKDGQGAAKNIQYF. The CDR3, as DNA: TGTGCCAGCAGCAAAGATGGGCAGGGGGCTGCCAAAAACATTCAGTACTTC. The V and J genes are TRBV21-1 and TRBJ2-4; the DNA was not compared with TRBD1, the D call given in the table. TRBV21-1 is a pseudogene segment. CDR3 length: 17 amino acids.

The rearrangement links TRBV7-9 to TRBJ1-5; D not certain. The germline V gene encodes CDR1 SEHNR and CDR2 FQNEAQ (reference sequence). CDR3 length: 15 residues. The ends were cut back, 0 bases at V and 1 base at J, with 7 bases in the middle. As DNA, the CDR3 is TGTGCCAGCAGCTTAGCGGCCGTGAGCAATCAGCCCCAGCATTTT. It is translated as CASSLAAVSNQPQHF.

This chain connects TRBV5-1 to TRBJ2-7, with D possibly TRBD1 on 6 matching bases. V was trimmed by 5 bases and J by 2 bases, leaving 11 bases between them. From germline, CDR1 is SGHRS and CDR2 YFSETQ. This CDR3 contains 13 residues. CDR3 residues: CASSWDKTYEQYF. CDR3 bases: TGCGCCAGCAGTTGGGACAAAACCTACGAGCAGTACTTC.

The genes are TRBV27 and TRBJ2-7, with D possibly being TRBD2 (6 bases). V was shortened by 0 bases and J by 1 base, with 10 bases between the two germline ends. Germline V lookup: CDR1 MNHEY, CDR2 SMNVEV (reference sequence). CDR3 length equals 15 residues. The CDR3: CASSLSGLESYEQYF. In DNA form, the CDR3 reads TGTGCCAGCAGTTTATCGGGACTGGAATCCTACGAGCAGTACTTC.

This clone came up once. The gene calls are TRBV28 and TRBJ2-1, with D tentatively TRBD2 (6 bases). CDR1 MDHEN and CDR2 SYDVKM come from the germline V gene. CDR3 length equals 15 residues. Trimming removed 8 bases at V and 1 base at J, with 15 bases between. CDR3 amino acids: CASHTGVFSYNEQFF. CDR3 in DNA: TGTGCCAGCCATACGGGGGTCTTTTCCTACAATGAGCAGTTCTTC.

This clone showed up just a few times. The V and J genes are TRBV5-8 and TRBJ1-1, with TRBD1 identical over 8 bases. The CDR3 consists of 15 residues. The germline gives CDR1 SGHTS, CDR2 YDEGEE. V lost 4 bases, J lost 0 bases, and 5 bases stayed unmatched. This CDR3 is CASSTWTGMNTEAFF. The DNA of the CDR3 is TGTGCCAGCAGCACCTGGACAGGGATGAACACTGAAGCTTTCTTT.

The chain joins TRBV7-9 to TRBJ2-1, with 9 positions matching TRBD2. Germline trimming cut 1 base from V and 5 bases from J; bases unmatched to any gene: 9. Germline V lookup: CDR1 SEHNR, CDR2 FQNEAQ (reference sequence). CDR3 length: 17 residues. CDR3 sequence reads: CASSLVRVAGADNEQFF. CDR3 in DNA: TGTGCCAGCAGCTTAGTCAGGGTAGCGGGGGCCGACAATGAGCAGTTCTTC.

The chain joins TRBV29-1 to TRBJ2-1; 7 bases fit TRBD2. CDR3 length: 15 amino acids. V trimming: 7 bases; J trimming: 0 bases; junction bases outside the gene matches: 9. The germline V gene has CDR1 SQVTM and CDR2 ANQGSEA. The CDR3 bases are TGCAGCGGGGTGGGAGGGGTCCACTCCTACAATGAGCAGTTCTTC. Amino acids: CSGVGGVHSYNEQFF.

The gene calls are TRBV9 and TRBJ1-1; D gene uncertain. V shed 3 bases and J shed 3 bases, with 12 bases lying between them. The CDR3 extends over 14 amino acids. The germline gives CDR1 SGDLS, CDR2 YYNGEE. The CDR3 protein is CASSGEGGHTEAFF. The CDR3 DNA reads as TGTGCCAGCAGCGGAGAGGGTGGTCACACTGAAGCTTTCTTT.

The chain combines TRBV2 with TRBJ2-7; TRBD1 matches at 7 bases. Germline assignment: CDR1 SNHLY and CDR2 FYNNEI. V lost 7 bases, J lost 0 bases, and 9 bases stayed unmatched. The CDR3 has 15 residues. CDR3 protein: CASKGDSDLSYEQYF. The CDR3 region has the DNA TGTGCCAGCAAAGGGGACAGCGATCTCTCCTACGAGCAGTACTTC.

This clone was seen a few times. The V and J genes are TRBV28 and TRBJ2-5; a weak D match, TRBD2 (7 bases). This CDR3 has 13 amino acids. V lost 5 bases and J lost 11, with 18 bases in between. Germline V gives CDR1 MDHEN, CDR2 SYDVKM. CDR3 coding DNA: TGTGCCAGCAGTCTCGGAAGGGGGGGTGAGCAGTACTTC. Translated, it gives CASSLGRGGEQYF.

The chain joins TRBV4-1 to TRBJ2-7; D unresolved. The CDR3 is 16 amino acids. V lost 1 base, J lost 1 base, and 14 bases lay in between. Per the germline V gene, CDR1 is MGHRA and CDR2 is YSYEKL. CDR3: CASSQARSAGSYEQYF. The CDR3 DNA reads TGCGCCAGCAGCCAAGCGAGGTCAGCCGGTTCCTACGAGCAGTACTTC.

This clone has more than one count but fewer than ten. CDR3 DNA: TGTGCCAGCAGCTGGGGACAGGGGATCACTGAAGCTTTCTTT. It translates to CASSWGQGITEAFF. The chain uses TRBV5-6 and TRBJ1-1, with 10 bases that match TRBD1. Germline CDR1 reads SGHDT; CDR2 reads YYEEEE. The CDR3 consists of 14 residues. J gave up 4 bases and V 3 bases, and 3 bases lay outside the gene matches.

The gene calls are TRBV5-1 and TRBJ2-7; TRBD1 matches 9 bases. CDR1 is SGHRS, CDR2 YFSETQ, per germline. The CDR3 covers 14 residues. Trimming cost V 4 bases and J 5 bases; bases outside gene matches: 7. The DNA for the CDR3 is TGCGCCAGCAGCGATACAGGGGGCGGGAACGAGCAGTACTTC. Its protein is CASSDTGGGNEQYF.

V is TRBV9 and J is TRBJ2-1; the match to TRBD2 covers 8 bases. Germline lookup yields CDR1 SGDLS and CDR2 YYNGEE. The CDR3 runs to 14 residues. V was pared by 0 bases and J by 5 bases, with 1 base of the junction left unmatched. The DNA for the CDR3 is TGTGCCAGCAGCGTAGGGACTAGCAACAATGAGCAGTTCTTC. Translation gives CASSVGTSNNEQFF. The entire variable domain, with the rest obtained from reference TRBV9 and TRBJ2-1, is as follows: DSGVTQTPKHLITATGQRVTLRCSPRSGDLSVYWYQQSLDQGLQFLIQYYNGEERAKGNILERFSAQQFPDLHSELNLSSLELGDSALYFCASSVGTSNNEQFFGPGTRLTVL.

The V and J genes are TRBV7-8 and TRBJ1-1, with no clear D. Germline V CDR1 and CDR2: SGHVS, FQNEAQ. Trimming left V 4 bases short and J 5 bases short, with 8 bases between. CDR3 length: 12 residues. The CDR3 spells CASSSGRTEAFF. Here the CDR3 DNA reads TGTGCCAGCAGCTCCGGTAGAACTGAAGCTTTCTTT.

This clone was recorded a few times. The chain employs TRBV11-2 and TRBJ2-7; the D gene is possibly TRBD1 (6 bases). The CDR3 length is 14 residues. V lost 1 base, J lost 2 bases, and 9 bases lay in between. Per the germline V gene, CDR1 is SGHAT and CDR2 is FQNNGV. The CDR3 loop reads CASSLVGDTYEQYF. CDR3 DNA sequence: TGTGCCAGCAGCTTAGTTGGGGACACCTACGAGCAGTACTTC.

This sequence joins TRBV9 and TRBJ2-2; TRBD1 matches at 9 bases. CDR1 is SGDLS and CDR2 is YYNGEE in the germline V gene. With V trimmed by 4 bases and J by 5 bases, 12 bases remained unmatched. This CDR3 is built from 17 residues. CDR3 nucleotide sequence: TGTGCCAGCAGCCCGAACCCGGGACAGGGAGAAACCGGGGAGCTGTTTTTT. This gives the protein CASSPNPGQGETGELFF.

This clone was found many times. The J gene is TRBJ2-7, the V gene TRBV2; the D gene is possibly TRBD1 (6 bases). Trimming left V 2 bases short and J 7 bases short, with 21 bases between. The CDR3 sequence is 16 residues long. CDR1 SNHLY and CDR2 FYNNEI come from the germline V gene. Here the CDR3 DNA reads TGTGCCAGCAGTGAAAGGTTTGGGACACCATCTTGGGAGCAGTACTTC. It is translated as CASSERFGTPSWEQYF. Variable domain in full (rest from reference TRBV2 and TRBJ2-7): EPEVTQTPSHQVTQMGQEVILRCVPISNHLYFYWYRQILGQKVEFLVSFYNNEISEKSEIFDDQFSVERPDGSNFTLKIRSTKLEDSAMYFCASSERFGTPSWEQYFGPGTRLTVT.

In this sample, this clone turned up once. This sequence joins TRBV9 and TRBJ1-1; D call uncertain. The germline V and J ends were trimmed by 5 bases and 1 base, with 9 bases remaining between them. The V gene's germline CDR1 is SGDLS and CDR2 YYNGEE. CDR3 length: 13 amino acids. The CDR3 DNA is TGTGCCAGCAGACCGTACGGGAACACTGAAGCTTTCTTT. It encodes CASRPYGNTEAFF.

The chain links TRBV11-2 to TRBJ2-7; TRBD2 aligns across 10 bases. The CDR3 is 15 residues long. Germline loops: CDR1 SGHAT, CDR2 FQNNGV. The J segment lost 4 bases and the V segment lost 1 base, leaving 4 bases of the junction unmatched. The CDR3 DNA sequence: TGTGCCAGCAGCTTAGGGCTAGCGGGAGTTTACGAGCAGTACTTC. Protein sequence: CASSLGLAGVYEQYF.